This TCR beta chain was profiled in a study of T cells in Graves' hyperthyroidism and ophthalmopathy. Study conclusions and caveats: Most clonotypes expanded in the thyroid (above 0.001) were also present in blood. With a median lead of 6.5 months before onset, the model predicted ophthalmopathy.

This CDR3 region has 13 residues. The V end was cut by 4 bases, the J end by 0 bases, with 7 bases between. The germline CDR1 and CDR2 sequences are SGHAT and FQNNGV. This clonotype was found many times. The antigen is unknown. Ophthalmopathy in the patients scored at least 3 on Clinical Activity Score and at least 4 on NOSPECS grade, lasting under 3 months. PBMCs were derived from around 10 ml fresh peripheral blood. Regions amplified from RNA transcripts were the TCR beta CDR3 regions. The HTBI primer set served for first-round RT-PCR of the TCR CDR3. TCRdb ran MiXCR on the multiplex PCR reads and lists one entry per CDR3 protein. This table holds a few hundred thousand distinct CDR3 sequences, more than 15% found once.

Sequencing used blood. The TCR originated in a woman between 40 and 55 years old with Graves' ophthalmopathy. The chain combines TRBV11-2 with TRBJ2-7; maybe TRBD2 (6 bases). The CDR3 region is CASSYGSSYEQYF. The CDR3 DNA follows: TGTGCCAGCAGCTACGGGAGCTCCTACGAGCAGTACTTC.